A selection of T cell receptor beta chains follows, all from one sample in a study of T cell repertoires in ileal Crohn's disease. Clones were read by immunoSEQ multiplex PCR, and TCRdb kept only the in-frame ones, dropping some. The sample records some 7,000 clones, approximately 81% being singletons. Sequenced: ileal tissue. The receptors originated from an adult with Crohn's disease. Both conserved end residues are part of each CDR3. A D gene is named only where the DNA matches it firmly. Part of the rows lack a size; the others show once, few, many or a class for expanded clones.

D: TRBD1; V: TRBV6-5; J: TRBJ2-7; size: -; CDR3: CASSYGTGGPYEQYF; DNA: TGTGCCAGCAGTTACGGGACAGGCGGACCCTACGAGCAGTACTTC
D: TRBD2; V: TRBV5-5; J: TRBJ2-3; size: -; CDR3: CASSFLAGLTDTQYF; DNA: TGTGCCAGCAGCTTTTTAGCGGGGCTCACAGATACGCAGTATTTT
D: -; V: TRBV5-1; J: TRBJ1-2; size: few; CDR3: CASSLEGQLGGGGYTF; DNA: TGCGCCAGCAGCTTGGAAGGACAGCTGGGTGGGGGTGGCTACACCTTC
D: -; V: TRBV10-1; J: TRBJ2-6; size: -; CDR3: CASSFTMIAQSRANVLTF; DNA: TGCGCCAGCAGTTTCACAATGATCGCACAAAGTCGGGCCAACGTCCTGACTTTC
D: TRBD2; V: TRBV18; J: TRBJ2-1; size: once; CDR3: CASSPFRTSGGPGEQFF; DNA: TGTGCCAGCTCACCCTTCCGGACTAGCGGGGGTCCGGGTGAGCAGTTCTTC
D: TRBD2; V: TRBV4-1; J: TRBJ2-7; size: once; CDR3: CASSLQESSGTSISEQYF; DNA: TGCGCCAGCAGCCTCCAAGAATCATCCGGGACTAGCATCTCCGAGCAGTACTTC
D: -; V: TRBV7-8; J: TRBJ1-2; size: -; CDR3: CASSLGTDNYGYTF; DNA: TGTGCCAGCAGCTTAGGGACAGACAACTATGGCTACACCTTC
D: -; V: TRBV28; J: TRBJ1-5; size: -; CDR3: CASSLGGSTNQPQHF; DNA: TGTGCCAGCAGTTTGGGAGGGAGTACTAATCAGCCCCAGCATTTT
D: TRBD1; V: TRBV2; J: TRBJ2-7; size: -; CDR3: CASSQGQGEQYF; DNA: TGTGCCAGCAGTCAGGGACAGGGCGAGCAGTACTTC
D: -; V: TRBV5-1; J: TRBJ2-3; size: -; CDR3: CASSLSDFPTDTQYF; DNA: TGCGCCAGCAGCTTGAGTGACTTTCCAACAGATACGCAGTATTTT
D: TRBD1; V: TRBV7-6; J: TRBJ1-4; size: -; CDR3: CASSPQTGREKLFF; DNA: TGTGCCAGCAGCCCGCAGACAGGGCGAGAAAAACTGTTTTTT
D: TRBD1; V: TRBV5-6; J: TRBJ1-1; size: few; CDR3: CASSQKQGAGTEAFF; DNA: TGTGCCAGCAGCCAGAAACAGGGGGCTGGCACTGAAGCTTTCTTT
D: -; V: TRBV20-1; J: TRBJ2-5; size: -; CDR3: CSARPQETQYF; DNA: TGCAGTGCTAGACCTCAAGAGACCCAGTACTTC
D: -; V: TRBV2; J: TRBJ2-7; size: few; CDR3: CASLDTPSGEQYF; DNA: TGTGCCAGCCTGGACACCCCTTCCGGCGAGCAGTACTTC
D: -; V: TRBV7-2; J: TRBJ2-3; size: -; CDR3: CASSLGPRYTDTQYF; DNA: TGTGCCAGCAGCTTAGGCCCTAGATACACAGATACGCAGTATTTT
D: TRBD1; V: TRBV5-6; J: TRBJ1-1; size: -; CDR3: CASSWYRDRTAEAFF; DNA: TGTGCCAGCAGCTGGTACCGGGACAGGACGGCTGAAGCTTTCTTT
D: -; V: TRBV19; J: TRBJ2-5; size: few; CDR3: CASSIAGAPMYQETQYF; DNA: TGTGCCAGTAGTATAGCTGGAGCTCCGATGTACCAAGAGACCCAGTACTTC
D: TRBD1; V: TRBV30; J: TRBJ1-5; size: -; CDR3: CAWSPPTGMDQPQHF; DNA: TGTGCCTGGAGTCCCCCGACAGGGATGGATCAGCCCCAGCATTTT
D: -; V: TRBV15; J: TRBJ1-3; size: -; CDR3: CATSRLGVSGHSGNTIYF; DNA: TGTGCCACCAGCAGATTAGGGGTGTCCGGGCACTCTGGAAACACCATATATTTT
D: TRBD2; V: TRBV5-1; J: TRBJ2-1; size: -; CDR3: CASSLTSGGEYNEQFF; DNA: TGCGCCAGCAGCTTGACTAGCGGGGGTGAATACAATGAGCAGTTCTTC
D: -; V: TRBV7-2; J: TRBJ2-5; size: -; CDR3: CASSLGGGPQETQYF; DNA: TGTGCCAGCAGCCTAGGGGGGGGGCCCCAAGAGACCCAGTACTTC
D: -; V: TRBV5-1; J: TRBJ2-1; size: -; CDR3: CASSVGHSYNEQFF; DNA: TGCGCCAGCAGCGTGGGACACTCCTACAATGAGCAGTTCTTC
D: TRBD2; V: TRBV4-2; J: TRBJ2-1; size: few; CDR3: CASSQDPSGGANEQFF; DNA: TGTGCCAGCAGCCAAGACCCTAGCGGGGGGGCGAATGAGCAGTTCTTC
D: -; V: TRBV5-6; J: TRBJ2-1; size: few; CDR3: CASSSPPGWDEQFF; DNA: TGTGCCAGCAGCTCACCCCCCGGGTGGGATGAGCAGTTCTTC
D: -; V: TRBV30; J: TRBJ1-4; size: -; CDR3: CAWSEQFGGSNEKLFF; DNA: TGTGCCTGGAGTGAGCAGTTTGGCGGATCAAATGAAAAACTGTTTTTT
D: TRBD1; V: TRBV11-1; J: TRBJ1-1; size: -; CDR3: CASSFDRGGEAFF; DNA: TGTGCCAGCAGCTTTGACAGGGGAGGTGAAGCTTTCTTT
D: -; V: TRBV7-9; J: TRBJ2-1; size: once; CDR3: CASSPRSNEQFF; DNA: TGTGCCAGCAGCCCACGGTCCAATGAGCAGTTCTTC
D: TRBD2; V: TRBV7-6; J: TRBJ2-2; size: -; CDR3: CASSSQGGGNTGELFF; DNA: TGTGCCAGCAGCTCCCAGGGCGGGGGAAACACCGGGGAGCTGTTTTTT
D: -; V: TRBV27; J: TRBJ2-7; size: once; CDR3: CASSPTGKEYEQYF; DNA: TGTGCCAGCAGTCCTACAGGGAAAGAGTACGAGCAGTACTTC
D: TRBD1; V: TRBV6-6; J: TRBJ2-7; size: -; CDR3: CASSWTGVINEQYF; DNA: TGTGCCAGCAGTTGGACAGGGGTTATCAACGAGCAGTACTTC
D: -; V: TRBV9; J: TRBJ1-1; size: -; CDR3: CASSVSLNTEAFF; DNA: TGTGCCAGCAGCGTCTCTCTGAACACTGAAGCTTTCTTT
D: TRBD1; V: TRBV6-1; J: TRBJ2-6; size: -; CDR3: CASSVETGSGANVLTF; DNA: TGTGCCAGCAGTGTAGAGACAGGGTCTGGGGCCAACGTCCTGACTTTC
D: -; V: TRBV14; J: TRBJ2-3; size: few; CDR3: CASSQVVNTQYF; DNA: TGTGCCAGCAGCCAAGTCGTAAATACGCAGTATTTT
D: -; V: TRBV5-8; J: TRBJ1-5; size: few; CDR3: CASSLEGRARQPQHF; DNA: TGTGCCAGCAGCTTGGAAGGCAGGGCCAGGCAGCCCCAGCATTTT
D: TRBD1; V: TRBV7-9; J: TRBJ1-6; size: -; CDR3: CASSWDRPYNSPLHF; DNA: TGTGCCAGCAGCTGGGACAGACCCTATAATTCACCCCTCCACTTT
D: -; V: TRBV7-7; J: TRBJ2-1; size: -; CDR3: CASSPRGADEQFF; DNA: TGTGCTAGCAGCCCTAGGGGCGCTGATGAGCAGTTCTTC
D: -; V: TRBV6-6; J: TRBJ1-1; size: medium-sized; CDR3: CASYRETATEAFF; DNA: TGTGCCAGTTACAGGGAAACGGCGACTGAAGCTTTCTTT
D: -; V: TRBV21-1; J: TRBJ1-6; size: -; CDR3: CASTERGQTADNSPLHF; DNA: TGTGCCAGCACCGAAAGGGGACAGACCGCGGATAATTCACCCCTCCACTTT
D: TRBD1; V: TRBV4-1; J: TRBJ1-6; size: -; CDR3: CASSQEGSRGHSPLHF; DNA: TGCGCCAGCAGCCAAGAGGGTTCGAGGGGGCATTCACCCCTCCACTTT
D: -; V: TRBV20-1; J: TRBJ2-1; size: few; CDR3: CSAILANGQFF; DNA: TGCAGTGCAATCCTAGCAAATGGGCAGTTCTTC
D: TRBD1; V: TRBV28; J: TRBJ2-7; size: -; CDR3: CASSLSDRGYEQYF; DNA: TGTGCCAGCAGTCTTTCGGACAGGGGGTACGAGCAGTACTTC
D: -; V: TRBV6-5; J: TRBJ2-7; size: -; CDR3: CASSSFYEQYF; DNA: TGTGCCAGCAGTAGCTTCTACGAGCAGTACTTC
D: TRBD1; V: TRBV2; J: TRBJ1-2; size: -; CDR3: CASSQDRVYGYTF; DNA: TGTGCCAGCAGTCAAGACAGGGTCTATGGCTACACCTTC
D: -; V: TRBV18; J: TRBJ1-3; size: -; CDR3: CASSPNGNTIYF; DNA: TGTGCCAGCTCACCTAATGGAAACACCATATATTTT